The table lists the clone carrying this T cell receptor beta chain with many counts. Its antigen is currently unknown. This entry comes from a study of spatial heterogeneity in lung cancer. Study-wide findings and caveats: The study estimated around 6.5% alpha and 12% to 15% beta chain coverage of tumor T cells. Ubiquitous nonsynonymous mutations were tracked by counts of ubiquitous expanded TCRs, and regional ones by counts of regional expanded TCRs. The study found that expanded intratumoral alpha and beta TCR counts tracked tumor mutation counts.

With 2 bases clipped from V and 2 bases from J, the junction kept 8 bases outside the gene matches. The V gene's germline CDR1 is MDHEN and CDR2 SYDVKM. The CDR3 extends over 17 amino acids. TCRdb reprocessed the 5' RACE reads via MiXCR and lists one record per CDR3 protein. The sample has 20,000 to 25,000 distinct CDR3 sequences, 5% to 7.5% seen once. Time point in this sample: sample taken at primary tumor resection. Samples were donated by 72 untreated early-stage non-small cell lung cancer patients. Unsorted whole RNA of tumor, nontumor lung or frozen PBMC was sequenced. Here the sequenced sample was lung tumor tissue, taken at surgery. The sequence derives from a male donor with early-stage non-small cell lung cancer. The chain joins TRBV28 to TRBJ1-5, with 8 bases lining up with TRBD1. This chain's CDR3 is CASSLEDRGRGNQPQHF. As DNA, the CDR3 is TGTGCCAGCAGTTTAGAAGACAGGGGCAGGGGCAATCAGCCCCAGCATTTT. The variable domain in full, completed from reference TRBV28 and TRBJ1-5, reads DVKVTQSSRYLVKRTGEKVFLECVQDMDHENMFWYRQDPGLGLRLIYFSYDVKMKEKGDIPEGYSVSREKKERFSLILESASTNQTSMYLCASSLEDRGRGNQPQHFGDGTRLSIL.